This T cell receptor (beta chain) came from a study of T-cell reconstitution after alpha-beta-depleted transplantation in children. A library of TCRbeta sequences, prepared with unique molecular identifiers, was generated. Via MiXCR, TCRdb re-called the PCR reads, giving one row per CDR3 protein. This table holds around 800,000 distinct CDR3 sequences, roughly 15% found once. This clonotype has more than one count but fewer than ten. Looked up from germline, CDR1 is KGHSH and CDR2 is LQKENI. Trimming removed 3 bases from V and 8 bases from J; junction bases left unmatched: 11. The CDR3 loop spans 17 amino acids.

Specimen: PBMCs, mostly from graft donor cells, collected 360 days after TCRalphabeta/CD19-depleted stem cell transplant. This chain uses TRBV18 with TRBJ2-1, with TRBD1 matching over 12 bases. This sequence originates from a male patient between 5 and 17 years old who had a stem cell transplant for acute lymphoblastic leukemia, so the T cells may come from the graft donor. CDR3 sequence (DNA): TGTGCCAGCTCACCTACTACCGGGACAGGGGGCTTCTATGAGCAGTTCTTC. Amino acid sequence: CASSPTTGTGGFYEQFF.